Listed below are T cell receptor beta chains from one sample, sequenced in a study of shared clonotypes between healthy human individuals. Clones were sequenced by immunoSEQ multiplex PCR, and TCRdb holds only the in-frame ones, with some missing. The profile shows around 940,000 clones, 70% to 85% of them singletons. The sample was memory CD4+ T cells sorted from blood. These receptor sequences come from a man younger than 35 in good health. Both conserved end residues are part of each CDR3. D genes are given only for firm matches. Size values are once, few and many counts, or a class for expanded clones, and some rows have none.

- | TRBJ1-6 | TRBV6-5 | - | TGTGCCAGCAGTTACTGGTTAGAGTCTAATTCACCCCTCCACTTT | CASSYWLESNSPLHF
- | TRBJ2-1 | TRBV7-9 | few | TGTGCCAGCAGCTTAGCAGCGCAGGGTGAGCAGTTCTTC | CASSLAAQGEQFF
- | TRBJ2-4 | TRBV2 | - | TGTGCCAGCAGTGTGGGTAGCGGAAACATTCAGTACTTC | CASSVGSGNIQYF
TRBD2 | TRBJ2-3 | TRBV2 | once | TGTGCCGGACGGGGCGGGGGTAGGACAGATACGCAGTATTTT | CAGRGGGRTDTQYF
TRBD1 | TRBJ1-4 | TRBV4-1 | - | TGCGCCAGCAGCCAAACAGGGGTTGGTGAAAAACTGTTTTTT | CASSQTGVGEKLFF
TRBD1 | TRBJ2-5 | TRBV7-3 | - | TGTGCCAGCAGCGACAGGGGAGGCGTGACCCAGTACTTC | CASSDRGGVTQYF
- | TRBJ2-5 | TRBV11-3 | few | TGTGCCAGCAGCTTAAGGGAGACCCAGTACTTC | CASSLRETQYF
TRBD1 | TRBJ1-4 | TRBV5-1 | - | TGCGCCAGCAGCTTGGCGGGACAGGGCTCGGAAAAACTGTTTTTT | CASSLAGQGSEKLFF
TRBD2 | TRBJ2-1 | TRBV7-2 | - | TGTGCCAGCAGCTTAACCGGGACTAGCCCAAATGAGCAGTTCTTC | CASSLTGTSPNEQFF
- | TRBJ1-2 | TRBV10-2 | - | TGCGCCAGCAGTGATTCGTATGGCTACACCTTC | CASSDSYGYTF
- | TRBJ2-7 | TRBV5-1 | - | TGCGCCAGCAGCCGCGGGGACTCGGATGAGCAGTACTTC | CASSRGDSDEQYF
TRBD1 | TRBJ2-5 | TRBV11-2 | - | TGTGCCAGCAGCCCCAGGGCGGGACAGGGGGCAGGGGAGACCCAGTACTTC | CASSPRAGQGAGETQYF
TRBD1 | TRBJ2-5 | TRBV7-8 | - | TGTGCCAGCAGCTCAGGGGGCCGGGAGACCCAGTACTTC | CASSSGGRETQYF
- | TRBJ2-7 | TRBV2 | - | TGTGCCAGCAGTGAGGGGATGAGGACCCGCTTC | CASSEGMRTRF
TRBD2 | TRBJ2-1 | TRBV9 | - | TGTGCCAGCAGCTTCGGACTAGCGGGAGAGGTAGGGTACAATGAGCAGTTCTTC | CASSFGLAGEVGYNEQFF
TRBD2 | TRBJ2-5 | TRBV5-4 | - | TGTGCCAGCAGCCAGCGGGAGAGGGAGACCCAGTACTTC | CASSQRERETQYF
- | TRBJ1-1 | TRBV7-9 | - | TGTGCCAGCACCTACCGGGGGTACACTGAAGCTTTCTTT | CASTYRGYTEAFF
- | TRBJ2-1 | TRBV11-2 | - | TGTGCCAGCAGCCTCTACCCGATCAGTACCCTATACAATGAGCAGTTCTTC | CASSLYPISTLYNEQFF
- | TRBJ2-2 | TRBV27 | - | TGTGCCAGCAGCCATACGGCATCCTGGGACACCGGGGAGCTGTTTTTT | CASSHTASWDTGELFF
TRBD2 | TRBJ2-7 | TRBV4-3 | - | TGCGCCAGCAGCCAGGGGACTAGCGGGAGGCCCTACGAGCAGTACTTC | CASSQGTSGRPYEQYF
- | TRBJ2-7 | TRBV5-6 | - | TGTGCCAGCAGCTCCCCCGGGACATGGAGCTCCTACGAGCAGTACTTC | CASSSPGTWSSYEQYF
TRBD2 | TRBJ2-1 | TRBV7-2 | - | TGTGCCAGCAGCCGCAAACTAGCGGGTATCCAATACAATGAGCAGTTCTTC | CASSRKLAGIQYNEQFF